The 31 T cell receptor beta chains given below trace back to one sample, sequenced in a study of graft-versus-host responses after intestinal transplantation. Clones were read by immunoSEQ multiplex PCR, and TCRdb kept only the in-frame ones, dropping some. The sample records around 25,000 clones, roughly 94% being singletons. This sample comprised PBMCs, obtained 156 days after intestinal transplant. The receptors come from a human patient who received an intestinal transplant, so some T cells may come from the graft donor.

Written as DNA, the CDR3 is TGCGCCAGCAGCTTGGTGATCGGGAACACTGAAGCTTTCTTT. Protein: CASSLVIGNTEAFF. The chain carries TRBV5-1 and TRBJ1-1; D not resolved. CDR1 and CDR2 from the germline V gene are SGHRS and YFSETQ. Trimming left V 0 bases short and J 1 base short, with 7 bases between. The length of the CDR3 is 14 residues.

This clone was counted a few times. This chain links TRBV6-1 with TRBJ2-3; tentative D call: TRBD1 (7 bases). The V and J ends lost 7 bases and 2 bases respectively, with 13 bases between them. This CDR3 contains 14 residues. CDR1 MNHNS and CDR2 SASEGT come from the germline V gene. CDR3 in DNA: TGTGCCAGCACCAGGGGGGAGCCCACAGATACGCAGTATTTT. Translated, it gives CASTRGEPTDTQYF.

This sequence joins TRBV6-5 and TRBJ2-2; no clear D. Germline CDR1 and CDR2: MNHEY and SVGAGI. The CDR3 length is 12 residues. V lost 6 bases and J lost 6, with 8 bases in between. CDR3 bases: TGTGCCAGCAGCGGCGATGCCGGGGAGCTGTTTTTT. Its protein is CASSGDAGELFF.

This chain joins TRBV6-5 and TRBJ2-2; no clear D. Deletions cut 1 base from V and 4 bases from J, with 13 bases between. CDR3 length equals 16 residues. Germline loops: CDR1 MNHEY, CDR2 SVGAGI. The CDR3 here is CASSYFWGRGTGELFF. As DNA, the CDR3 is TGTGCCAGCAGTTACTTTTGGGGTCGTGGCACCGGGGAGCTGTTTTTT.

Only one count was recorded for this clone. The gene calls are TRBV4-2 and TRBJ1-2; 9 nucleotides line up with TRBD1. The CDR3 contains 16 residues. After removal of 2 bases from V and 8 bases from J, the junction contained 12 bases not matched to a gene. From germline, CDR1 is LGHNA and CDR2 YNFKEQ. CDR3 sequence reads: CASSQLSPGQGAGYTF. For the CDR3, the DNA is TGTGCCAGCAGCCAACTCTCCCCGGGACAGGGCGCCGGCTACACCTTC.

This clone was seen a single time. This chain connects TRBV11-3 to TRBJ2-2, with D possibly TRBD2 on 6 matching bases. The CDR3 extends over 15 amino acids. Germline CDR1 is SGHNT and CDR2 is YENEEA. Trimming took 6 bases from V and 4 from J, leaving 15 bases between them. CDR3 protein: CASSPQAGSTGELFF. CDR3 nucleotide sequence: TGTGCCAGCAGTCCCCAGGCGGGGTCCACCGGGGAGCTGTTTTTT.

This chain connects TRBV5-4 to TRBJ2-5; D not resolved. Trimming took off 4 bases at V and 3 bases at J, with 13 bases between the two ends. Germline V gene lookup returns CDR1 SGHNT and CDR2 YYREEE (reference sequence). This CDR3 is built from 14 residues. The CDR3 loop reads CASSPVPREETQYF. The DNA for the CDR3 is TGTGCCAGCAGCCCGGTCCCCCGGGAAGAGACCCAGTACTTC.

The rearrangement joins TRBV5-1 to TRBJ2-2; 10 bases are shared with TRBD2. Germline CDR1 reads SGHRS; CDR2 reads YFSETQ. The CDR3 extends over 16 amino acids. The ends lost 2 bases at V and 4 bases at J; junction bases unmatched: 5. CDR3 coding DNA: TGCGCCAGCAGCTTTCCTAGCGGGGGAGTCACCGGGGAGCTGTTTTTT. Translating it yields CASSFPSGGVTGELFF.

The chain is built from TRBV5-6 and TRBJ2-7, with D hard to call. CDR1 SGHDT and CDR2 YYEEEE come from the germline V gene. This CDR3 has 9 amino acids. Trimming removed 3 bases at V and 5 bases at J, with 0 bases between. CDR3 loop: CASSYEQYF. The CDR3 DNA sequence: TGTGCCAGCAGCTACGAGCAGTACTTC. The full variable domain, in which reference TRBV5-6 and TRBJ2-7 provide the parts outside the CDR3, is DAGVTQSPTHLIKTRGQQVTLRCSPKSGHDTVSWYQQALGQGPQFIFQYYEEEERQRGNFPDRFSGHQFPNYSSELNVNALLLGDSALYLCASSYEQYFGPGTRLTVT.

The chain combines TRBV11-2 with TRBJ1-5; a possible D gene is TRBD1 (6 bases). CDR3 length equals 15 residues. Germline values: CDR1 SGHAT, CDR2 FQNNGV. With 2 bases removed from V and 4 bases from J, the gap between germline ends came to 12 bases. CDR3 protein: CASSLQGHSNQPQHF. Here the CDR3 DNA reads TGTGCCAGCAGCTTACAGGGACACTCGAATCAGCCCCAGCATTTT.

The chain recombines TRBV19 with TRBJ2-3, with unresolved D. Trimming stripped 0 bases from V and 1 base from J, with 11 bases between. Germline assignment: CDR1 LNHDA and CDR2 SQIVND (reference sequence). The CDR3 contains 16 residues. The CDR3 region is CASSIDPGTRTDTQYF. CDR3 nucleotides: TGTGCCAGTAGTATAGATCCGGGTACCCGCACAGATACGCAGTATTTT.

In its sample, this clone was seen once. The V gene is TRBV2, the J gene TRBJ1-2, with D perhaps matching TRBD1 (6 bases). V was trimmed by 3 bases and J by 6 bases, leaving 20 bases between them. CDR3 length: 16 residues. Germline CDR1 reads SNHLY; CDR2 reads FYNNEI. CDR3 amino acids: CASSDQRTVVGHGYTF. The DNA of the CDR3 is TGTGCCAGCAGTGACCAGCGGACAGTCGTAGGTCATGGCTACACCTTC.

The chain employs TRBV11-2 and TRBJ2-3, with unresolved D. Trimming left V 2 bases short and J 6 bases short, with 9 bases between. The CDR3 sequence is 13 residues long. Germline CDR1 SGHAT, CDR2 FQNNGV. CDR3 sequence: CASSLRPHDTQYF. The CDR3 region has the DNA TGTGCCAGCAGCTTAAGACCTCATGATACGCAGTATTTT.

This chain uses TRBV7-8 with TRBJ2-7; 8 bases match TRBD1. Germline CDR1 and CDR2: SGHVS and FQNEAQ. Trimming took 3 bases from V and 6 from J; bases not matched to a gene: 10. The CDR3 contains 15 residues. CDR3 sequence (DNA): TGTGCCAGCAGCTTCTCACAGGGGGTCGACGGCGAGCAGTACTTC. Its translation: CASSFSQGVDGEQYF.

This rearrangement joins TRBV11-2 to TRBJ2-7, with D maybe TRBD1 (6 bases). CDR1 and CDR2 from the germline V gene are SGHAT and FQNNGV. This CDR3 has 14 amino acids. Trimming pared 5 bases from V and 2 bases from J, leaving 13 bases between. CDR3: CASSPLTGAYEQYF. The CDR3 DNA sequence: TGTGCCAGCAGCCCACTGACAGGAGCCTACGAGCAGTACTTC. Using reference TRBV11-2 and TRBJ2-7 for the parts outside the CDR3, the full variable domain is EAGVAQSPRYKIIEKRQSVAFWCNPISGHATLYWYQQILGQGPKLLIQFQNNGVVDDSQLPKDRFSAERLKGVDSTLKIQPAKLEDSAVYLCASSPLTGAYEQYFGPGTRLTVT.

V gene TRBV27 combines with J gene TRBJ2-7, with TRBD2 as a possible D gene (5 bases). Germline CDR1 reads MNHEY; CDR2 reads SMNVEV (reference sequence). Trimming stripped 5 bases from V and 1 base from J, with 9 bases between. The CDR3 is made up of 13 amino acids. This CDR3 is CASSPRASYEQYF. In DNA, the CDR3 is TGTGCCAGCAGTCCGCGGGCATCCTACGAGCAGTACTTC.

CDR3 coding DNA: TGTGCCAGCAGCCGGGGGAGGGGCCATAATTCACCCCTCCACTTT. Protein: CASSRGRGHNSPLHF. The J gene is TRBJ1-6, the V gene TRBV7-2; tentative D call: TRBD1 (5 bases). V was pared by 5 bases and J by 5 bases, with 13 bases between. Germline assignment: CDR1 SGHTA and CDR2 FQGNSA. This CDR3 has 15 residues.

V and J are TRBV19 and TRBJ1-2; D may be TRBD1 (6 bases). With 8 bases removed from V and 2 bases from J, the gap between germline ends came to 12 bases. The V gene's germline CDR1 is LNHDA and CDR2 SQIVND (reference sequence). CDR3 length: 13 amino acids. The CDR3: CASAAGANYGYTF. The DNA of the CDR3 is TGTGCCAGTGCCGCAGGGGCCAACTATGGCTACACCTTC.

This sequence joins TRBV5-1 and TRBJ2-1, with 10 bases that match TRBD2. V was pared by 1 base and J by 7 bases, with 14 bases of the junction left unmatched. This CDR3 spans 18 amino acids. Germline CDR1 is SGHRS and CDR2 is YFSETQ. CDR3 DNA sequence: TGCGCCAGCAGCTTGAATCTAGCGGGAGTGGGTTTTCGGAATGAGCAGTTCTTC. Translating it yields CASSLNLAGVGFRNEQFF.

The chain has TRBV5-1 and TRBJ1-2; D may be TRBD1 (6 bases). The germline CDR1 and CDR2 sequences are SGHRS and YFSETQ. The ends were cut back, 0 bases at V and 9 bases at J, with 12 bases in the middle. This CDR3 is 13 amino acids long. DNA of the CDR3: TGCGCCAGCAGCTTGGTGCAGGGGTCAAGCTACACCTTC. Translated, it gives CASSLVQGSSYTF. Using reference TRBV5-1 and TRBJ1-2 for the parts outside the CDR3, the full variable domain is KAGVTQTPRYLIKTRGQQVTLSCSPISGHRSVSWYQQTPGQGLQFLFEYFSETQRNKGNFPGRFSGRQFSNSRSEMNVSTLELGDSALYLCASSLVQGSSYTFGSGTRLTVV.

The rearrangement joins TRBV11-2 to TRBJ1-1; no definite D call. Germline V lookup: CDR1 SGHAT, CDR2 FQNNGV. CDR3 size: 14 residues. Deletions cut 2 bases from V and 5 bases from J, with 12 bases between. Here the CDR3 reads CASSLNRRETEAFF. CDR3 bases: TGTGCCAGCAGCTTAAATAGGAGGGAAACTGAAGCTTTCTTT.

There are a few counts of this clone. The chain joins TRBV30 to TRBJ2-7, with D unresolved. The germline CDR1 and CDR2 sequences are GTSNPN and SVGIG (reference sequence). This CDR3 comprises 12 residues. V dropped 2 bases and J dropped 3 bases, with 8 bases sitting between them. The CDR3 DNA reads as TGTGCCTGGAGTACCTCGGGCTACGAGCAGTACTTC. Its translation is CAWSTSGYEQYF. Based on the CDR3 plus reference TRBV30 and TRBJ2-7, the full variable domain is SQTIHQWPATLVQPVGSPLSLECTVEGTSNPNLYWYRQAAGRGLQLLFYSVGIGQISSEVPQNLSASRPQDRQFILSSKKLLLSDSGFYLCAWSTSGYEQYFGPGTRLTVT.

The V and J genes are TRBV13 and TRBJ2-7, with 10 nucleotides matching TRBD2. Germline CDR1 is PRHDT and CDR2 is FYEKMQ (reference sequence). V gave up 3 bases and J gave up 5 bases; unmatched junction bases: 4. This CDR3 is built from 14 residues. The CDR3 loop is CASSFPGLANEQYF. In DNA form, the CDR3 reads TGTGCCAGCAGCTTCCCGGGACTAGCGAACGAGCAGTACTTC.

The rearrangement joins TRBV4-3 to TRBJ2-1; D may be TRBD2 (6 bases). The germline gives CDR1 LGHNA, CDR2 YSLEER. V lost 3 bases, J lost 8 bases, and 20 bases lay in between. This CDR3 has 16 residues. CDR3 in amino acids: CASSQTIGGASYEQFF. The CDR3 nucleotides read TGCGCCAGCAGCCAGACTATTGGCGGGGCTTCGTATGAGCAGTTCTTC.

The chain is built from TRBV30 and TRBJ2-1; a possible D gene is TRBD2 (5 bases). The CDR3 contains 12 residues. V dropped 5 bases and J dropped 4 bases, with 9 bases sitting between them. Germline loops: CDR1 GTSNPN, CDR2 SVGIG (reference sequence). CDR3 residues: CAWGSVYNEQFF. The DNA for the CDR3 is TGTGCCTGGGGTAGCGTATACAATGAGCAGTTCTTC.

This clone was observed a few times. The chain combines TRBV27 with TRBJ2-5; 10 nucleotides align to TRBD2. V was clipped by 0 bases and J by 1 base; unmatched bases: 8. Germline V gene lookup returns CDR1 MNHEY and CDR2 SMNVEV (reference sequence). The CDR3 covers 18 residues. CDR3 sequence: CASSLSPSGGSFQETQYF. The CDR3 DNA reads TGTGCCAGCAGTTTATCTCCTAGCGGGGGTTCATTCCAAGAGACCCAGTACTTC.

The V and J genes are TRBV7-2 and TRBJ2-1; 11 nucleotides align to TRBD2. Germline CDR1 and CDR2: SGHTA and FQGNSA. Losses at the gene ends were 0 bases for V and 0 bases for J; bases not matched to a gene: 7. CDR3 size: 19 residues. The CDR3 is CASSLAIAGGWSSYNEQFF. DNA of the CDR3: TGTGCCAGCAGCTTAGCAATAGCGGGGGGGTGGAGCTCCTACAATGAGCAGTTCTTC.

V gene TRBV5-5 combines with J gene TRBJ2-7; 9 bases align to TRBD1. Germline V CDR1 and CDR2: SGHKS, YYEKEE (reference sequence). The CDR3 contains 13 residues. The V gene end was trimmed by 6 bases and the J gene end by 5 bases; junction bases not matched to a gene: 6. The CDR3 reads CASTWDREDEQYF. CDR3 sequence (DNA): TGTGCCAGCACCTGGGACAGGGAGGACGAGCAGTACTTC. Supplemented by reference TRBV5-5 and TRBJ2-7, the full variable domain reads DAGVTQSPTHLIKTRGQQVTLRCSPISGHKSVSWYQQVLGQGPQFIFQYYEKEERGRGNFPDRFSARQFPNYSSELNVNALLLGDSALYLCASTWDREDEQYFGPGTRLTVT.

Remarks on this clone: This CDR3 is also generated by other DNA sequences in the sample. This chain links TRBV2 with TRBJ2-2; D is unclear. Per the germline V gene, CDR1 is SNHLY and CDR2 is FYNNEI. The CDR3 contains 16 residues. The germline V and J ends were trimmed by 8 bases and 6 bases, with 22 bases remaining between them. DNA of the CDR3: TGTGCCAGCCGCAAAATTTTAGGGCTAGACCCCGGGGAGCTGTTTTTT. Its protein product is CASRKILGLDPGELFF. Supplemented by reference TRBV2 and TRBJ2-2, the full variable domain reads EPEVTQTPSHQVTQMGQEVILRCVPISNHLYFYWYRQILGQKVEFLVSFYNNEISEKSEIFDDQFSVERPDGSNFTLKIRSTKLEDSAMYFCASRKILGLDPGELFFGEGSRLTVL.

Only one count was recorded for this clone. The chain couples TRBV27 to TRBJ1-1; D uncertain. Germline values: CDR1 MNHEY, CDR2 SMNVEV (reference sequence). The V end was cut by 3 bases, the J end by 5 bases, with 10 bases between. The CDR3 consists of 13 residues. The CDR3 spells CASSFTGNTEAFF. In DNA, the CDR3 is TGTGCCAGCAGTTTTACGGGTAATACTGAAGCTTTCTTT.

This chain's CDR3 is CASSLDDREETQYF. The CDR3 DNA follows: TGTGCCAGCAGCTTGGACGACAGGGAAGAGACCCAGTACTTC. The J gene is TRBJ2-5, the V gene TRBV5-6; 7 bases map to TRBD1. Germline values: CDR1 SGHDT, CDR2 YYEEEE. The CDR3 totals 14 residues. Trimming at V came to 0 bases and at J to 3 bases, leaving 2 bases not matched to a gene.